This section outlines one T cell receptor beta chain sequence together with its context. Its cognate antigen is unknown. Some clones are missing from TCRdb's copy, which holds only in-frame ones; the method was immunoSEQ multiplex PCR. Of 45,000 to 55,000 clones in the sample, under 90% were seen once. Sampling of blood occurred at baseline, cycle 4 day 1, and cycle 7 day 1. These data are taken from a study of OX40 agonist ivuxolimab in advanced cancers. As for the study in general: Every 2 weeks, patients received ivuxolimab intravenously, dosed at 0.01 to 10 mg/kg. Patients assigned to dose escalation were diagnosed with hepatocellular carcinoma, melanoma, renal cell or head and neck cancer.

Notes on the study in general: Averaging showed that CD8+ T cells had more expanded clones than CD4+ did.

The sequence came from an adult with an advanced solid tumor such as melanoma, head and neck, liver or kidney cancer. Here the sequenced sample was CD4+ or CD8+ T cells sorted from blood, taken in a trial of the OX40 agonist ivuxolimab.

This chain's CDR3 is CSVVTTGRNTEAFF. In DNA, the CDR3 is TGCAGCGTCGTGACGACGGGACGGAACACTGAAGCTTTCTTT. This chain uses TRBV29-1 with TRBJ1-1, with D perhaps matching TRBD1 (5 bases). Germline V gene lookup returns CDR1 SQVTM and CDR2 ANQGSEA. V gave up 6 bases and J gave up 1 base, with 15 bases separating them. CDR3 length: 14 residues. The complete variable domain, with remaining parts taken from reference TRBV29-1 and TRBJ1-1, reads SAVISQKPSRDICQRGTSLTIQCQVDSQVTMMFWYRQQPGQSLTLIATANQGSEATYESGFVIDKFPISRPNLTFSTLTVSNMSPEDSSIYLCSVVTTGRNTEAFFGQGTRLTVV.